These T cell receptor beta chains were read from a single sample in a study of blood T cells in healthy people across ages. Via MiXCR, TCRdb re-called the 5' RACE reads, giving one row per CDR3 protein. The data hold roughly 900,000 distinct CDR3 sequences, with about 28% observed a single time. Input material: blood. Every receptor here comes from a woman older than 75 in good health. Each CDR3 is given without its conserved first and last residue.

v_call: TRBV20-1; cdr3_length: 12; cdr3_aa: SAKSGGAINEQF
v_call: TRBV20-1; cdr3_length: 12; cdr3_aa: SARSGTGAYEQY
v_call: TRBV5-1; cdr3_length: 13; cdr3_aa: ASTQIGGGNTEAF
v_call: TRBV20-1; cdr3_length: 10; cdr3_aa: RASWSGEPQH
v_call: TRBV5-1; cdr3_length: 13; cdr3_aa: ASSLPPPGTGELF
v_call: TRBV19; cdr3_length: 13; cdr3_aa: ASSTTGTGGLRYT
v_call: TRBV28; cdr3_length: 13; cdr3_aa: ASSLELARRETQY
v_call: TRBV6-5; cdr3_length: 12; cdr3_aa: ASRFREGTGELF
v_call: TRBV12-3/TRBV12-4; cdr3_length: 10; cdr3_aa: ASSLGAGAKF
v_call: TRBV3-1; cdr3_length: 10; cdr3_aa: ASSQVEEAQY
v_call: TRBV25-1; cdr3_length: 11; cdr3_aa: ASRMGYHNEQF
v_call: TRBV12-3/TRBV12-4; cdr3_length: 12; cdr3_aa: ASSQTGVNEKLF
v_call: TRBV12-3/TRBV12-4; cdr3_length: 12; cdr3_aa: ASSFQVTYNEQF
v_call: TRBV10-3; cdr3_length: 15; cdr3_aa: AISKAGGGLSNQPQH
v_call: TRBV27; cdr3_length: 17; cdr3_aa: ASSFRPGQSSSGANVLT
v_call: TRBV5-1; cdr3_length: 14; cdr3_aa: ASSLEGLGTYNEQF
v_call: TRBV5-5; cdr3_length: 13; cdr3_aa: ASSMGRNSNQPQH
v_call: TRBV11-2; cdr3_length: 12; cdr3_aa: ASNQGASTDTQY
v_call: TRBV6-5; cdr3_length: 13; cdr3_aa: ASSSGLITGNTIY
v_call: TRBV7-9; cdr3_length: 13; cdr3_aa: ASSYAGTGNSPLH
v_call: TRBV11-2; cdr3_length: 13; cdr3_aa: AGSPTRGGASPLH
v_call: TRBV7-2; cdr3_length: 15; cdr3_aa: ASSLASGTMNTGELF
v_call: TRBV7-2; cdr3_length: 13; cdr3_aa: ASSQTSGGYYEQY
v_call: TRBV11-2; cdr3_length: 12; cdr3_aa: ASREGSGYNEQF
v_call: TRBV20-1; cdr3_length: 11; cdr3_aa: SGIYRGTYEQY
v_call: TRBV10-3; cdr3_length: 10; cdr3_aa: AISGTDYGYT
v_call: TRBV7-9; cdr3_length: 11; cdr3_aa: ASSLSRTPEAF
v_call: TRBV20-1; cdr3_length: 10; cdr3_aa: SAKDLVETQY
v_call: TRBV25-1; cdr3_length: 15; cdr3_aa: ASSRTSGIAGGETQY
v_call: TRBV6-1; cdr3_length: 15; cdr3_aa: ASSGRTSGGYTDTQY
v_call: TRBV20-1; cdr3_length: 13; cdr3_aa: SAREGGGGTDTQY
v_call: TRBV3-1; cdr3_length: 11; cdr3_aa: ASSQTRGYGYT
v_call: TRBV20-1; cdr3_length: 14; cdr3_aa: SARKTGAGDNQPQH
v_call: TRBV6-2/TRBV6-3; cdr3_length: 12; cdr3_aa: ASRRDGAFNEQY
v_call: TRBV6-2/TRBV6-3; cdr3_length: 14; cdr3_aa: ASSYPPYGINSPLH
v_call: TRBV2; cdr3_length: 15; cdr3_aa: ASSWESARARGNEQF
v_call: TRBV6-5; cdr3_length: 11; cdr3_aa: ASSARDDYGYT
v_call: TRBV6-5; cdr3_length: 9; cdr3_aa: ATRQVYEQY
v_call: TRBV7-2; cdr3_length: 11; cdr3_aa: ASSSYWSTEAF
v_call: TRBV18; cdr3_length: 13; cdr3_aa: ASSIRTGAYNEQF
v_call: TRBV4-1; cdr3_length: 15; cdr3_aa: ASSQEEGIRGRETQY
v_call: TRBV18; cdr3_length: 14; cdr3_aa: ASSPSPGRTTDTQY
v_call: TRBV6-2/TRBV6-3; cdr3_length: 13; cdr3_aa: ASSYSTERYQPQH
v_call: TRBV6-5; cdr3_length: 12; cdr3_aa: ASSLRDRHRELF
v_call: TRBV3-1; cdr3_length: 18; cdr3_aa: ASSQGTTFPGPKGQETQY
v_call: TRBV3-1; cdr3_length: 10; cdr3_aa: ASSHGRAEAF
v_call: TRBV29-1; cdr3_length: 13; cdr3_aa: SVASGTIGVETQY